The T cell receptor beta chain described here comes from a study of regulatory T cells in long-lasting Graves disease. Study results and limitations: TRBV28, TRBJ1-2 and TRBJ2-5 were favored in persistent disease.

Notes on this clonotype: Its specificity is unknown.

The sample's time point: persistent/refractory GD, antithyroid drugs over 5 years with positive TRAb. PBMC RNA was the source of the TCR library. In building TCR beta libraries, iRepertoire HTBI primers were used together with Arm-PCR of CDR3 regions. TCRdb itself ran the multiplex PCR reads through MiXCR, one entry per CDR3 protein. The data contain roughly 400,000 distinct CDR3 sequences, roughly 23% of them seen just once; the ten biggest clones take up roughly 13%. Germline V lookup: CDR1 SQVTM, CDR2 ANQGSEA. The V end lost 4 bases, the J end lost 5 bases, and 6 bases lay between the germline ends. This CDR3 is built from 10 residues.

This sequence was found in a female donor with Graves disease. The sequencing used peripheral blood mononuclear cells (PBMCs), collected when the disease was refractory, from a patient treated with antithyroid drugs. The J gene is TRBJ2-7, the V gene TRBV29-1; D is uncertain. CDR3 protein: CSVGSDEQYF. The DNA of the CDR3 is TGCAGCGTTGGGTCGGACGAGCAGTACTTC.